A selection of T cell receptor beta chains follows, all from one sample in a study of blood T cell repertoires in COVID-19. Clones were sequenced by immunoSEQ multiplex PCR, and TCRdb holds only the in-frame ones, with some missing. The sample consists of 250,000 to 400,000 clones, about nine tenths of them appearing once. Sequencing used peripheral blood. These receptors were obtained from a woman aged 25-40 years with COVID-19, enrolled during active disease. CDR3s include the opening cysteine and the closing phenylalanine or tryptophan. The D gene is left open where the match is weak. Only some rows state a clone size, as once, few, many or a class for expanded clones.

v_gene: TRBV19
abundance: -
j_gene: TRBJ2-3
d_gene: TRBD1
CDR3aa: CASSTGQGRFTDTQYF
CDR3nt: TGTGCCAGTAGCACCGGACAGGGGCGCTTTACAGATACGCAGTATTTT

v_gene: TRBV6-1
abundance: -
j_gene: TRBJ2-2
d_gene: -
CDR3aa: CASSGRGPGMKAGELFF
CDR3nt: TGTGCCAGCAGTGGCCGCGGGCCGGGGATGAAGGCCGGGGAGCTGTTTTTT

v_gene: TRBV5-6
abundance: -
j_gene: TRBJ1-4
d_gene: TRBD1
CDR3aa: CASSFTGGRGATNEKLFF
CDR3nt: TGTGCCAGCAGCTTTACAGGGGGCAGGGGTGCAACTAATGAAAAACTGTTTTTT

v_gene: TRBV12-3/TRBV12-4
abundance: -
j_gene: TRBJ1-2
d_gene: -
CDR3aa: CASSLDIYGYTF
CDR3nt: TGTGCCAGCAGTCTTGACATCTATGGCTACACCTTC

v_gene: TRBV6-5
abundance: -
j_gene: TRBJ1-2
d_gene: TRBD1
CDR3aa: CASSYEGAGLGYTF
CDR3nt: TGTGCCAGCAGTTACGAGGGGGCGGGCCTCGGCTACACCTTC

v_gene: TRBV27
abundance: -
j_gene: TRBJ1-3
d_gene: TRBD1
CDR3aa: CASSLSGQGYSGNTIYF
CDR3nt: TGTGCCAGCAGTTTATCGGGACAGGGATACTCTGGAAACACCATATATTTT

v_gene: TRBV6-5
abundance: -
j_gene: TRBJ2-2
d_gene: -
CDR3aa: CASIMGGNTGELFF
CDR3nt: TGTGCCAGTATTATGGGGGGGAACACCGGGGAGCTGTTTTTT

v_gene: TRBV19
abundance: -
j_gene: TRBJ2-1
d_gene: -
CDR3aa: CASSIGVGDYNEQFF
CDR3nt: TGTGCCAGTAGTATCGGGGTTGGGGACTACAATGAGCAGTTCTTC

v_gene: TRBV2
abundance: -
j_gene: TRBJ2-2
d_gene: TRBD2
CDR3aa: CASSSGTSKNTGELFF
CDR3nt: TGTGCCAGCAGCTCCGGGACTAGCAAGAACACCGGGGAGCTGTTTTTT

v_gene: TRBV6-2/TRBV6-3
abundance: -
j_gene: TRBJ1-5
d_gene: -
CDR3aa: CASSYTRSNQPQHF
CDR3nt: TGTGCCAGCAGTTACACTCGTAGCAATCAGCCCCAGCATTTT

v_gene: TRBV25-1
abundance: once
j_gene: TRBJ1-6
d_gene: TRBD1
CDR3aa: CASSLTGTGVSPLHF
CDR3nt: TGTGCCAGCAGCCTCACCGGGACAGGGGTCTCACCCCTCCACTTT

v_gene: TRBV7-8
abundance: -
j_gene: TRBJ2-3
d_gene: -
CDR3aa: CASSLVRGRGTSTDTQYF
CDR3nt: TGTGCCAGCAGCTTAGTGCGAGGGCGGGGGACAAGCACAGATACGCAGTATTTT

v_gene: TRBV7-8
abundance: -
j_gene: TRBJ2-3
d_gene: TRBD2
CDR3aa: CASSHTSGAGDTQYF
CDR3nt: TGTGCCAGCAGCCATACTAGCGGGGCGGGAGATACGCAGTATTTT

v_gene: TRBV27
abundance: -
j_gene: TRBJ1-5
d_gene: -
CDR3aa: CASSQYQGHSNQPQHF
CDR3nt: TGTGCCAGCAGCCAATACCAGGGGCATAGCAATCAGCCCCAGCATTTT

v_gene: TRBV27
abundance: -
j_gene: TRBJ1-6
d_gene: -
CDR3aa: CASSLVSLLSPLHF
CDR3nt: TGTGCCAGCAGTTTAGTCAGTCTTTTGTCACCCCTCCACTTT

v_gene: TRBV5-6
abundance: many
j_gene: TRBJ1-2
d_gene: -
CDR3aa: CASSLAGGTLDYGYTF
CDR3nt: TGTGCCAGCAGCTTGGCCGGGGGGACCCTAGACTATGGCTACACCTTC

v_gene: TRBV3-1/TRBV3-2
abundance: -
j_gene: TRBJ2-1
d_gene: TRBD1
CDR3aa: CASSQRDRDRNEQFF
CDR3nt: TGTGCCAGCAGCCAGAGAGACAGGGATCGCAATGAGCAGTTCTTC

v_gene: TRBV14
abundance: -
j_gene: TRBJ1-6
d_gene: TRBD1
CDR3aa: CASSQVRGVPPLHF
CDR3nt: TGTGCCAGCAGCCAAGTCAGGGGGGTCCCACCCCTCCACTTT

v_gene: TRBV28
abundance: few
j_gene: TRBJ2-1
d_gene: TRBD1
CDR3aa: CASRTGFMKNEQFF
CDR3nt: TGTGCCAGCAGGACAGGGTTTATGAAGAATGAGCAGTTCTTC

v_gene: TRBV14
abundance: once
j_gene: TRBJ1-6
d_gene: TRBD1
CDR3aa: CASSPWDRVGSPLHF
CDR3nt: TGTGCCAGCAGCCCATGGGACAGGGTAGGGTCACCCCTCCACTTT

v_gene: TRBV28
abundance: -
j_gene: TRBJ1-1
d_gene: TRBD1
CDR3aa: CASRTGLNTEAFF
CDR3nt: TGTGCCAGCAGGACAGGGCTGAACACTGAAGCTTTCTTT

v_gene: TRBV6-2/TRBV6-3
abundance: -
j_gene: TRBJ1-2
d_gene: -
CDR3aa: CASSPVAFRTNYGYTF
CDR3nt: TGTGCCAGCAGCCCTGTGGCGTTTCGGACAAATTATGGCTACACCTTC

v_gene: TRBV19
abundance: -
j_gene: TRBJ1-5
d_gene: -
CDR3aa: CASSRTANQPQHF
CDR3nt: TGTGCCAGTAGTAGGACAGCCAATCAGCCCCAGCATTTT

v_gene: TRBV6-6
abundance: -
j_gene: TRBJ2-7
d_gene: -
CDR3aa: CASSYIRGREQYF
CDR3nt: TGTGCCAGCAGTTACATACGAGGTCGGGAGCAGTACTTC

v_gene: TRBV28
abundance: few
j_gene: TRBJ1-2
d_gene: -
CDR3aa: CASKDSNYGYTF
CDR3nt: TGTGCCAGCAAAGACAGTAACTATGGCTACACCTTC

v_gene: TRBV18
abundance: -
j_gene: TRBJ1-1
d_gene: -
CDR3aa: CASSPEGITEAFF
CDR3nt: TGTGCCAGCTCACCAGAGGGAATTACTGAAGCTTTCTTT

v_gene: TRBV3-1/TRBV3-2
abundance: -
j_gene: TRBJ2-5
d_gene: TRBD1
CDR3aa: CASSPEGQGWTDRETQYF
CDR3nt: TGTGCCAGCAGCCCCGAGGGACAGGGTTGGACGGATCGGGAGACCCAGTACTTC

v_gene: TRBV7-2
abundance: -
j_gene: TRBJ2-3
d_gene: -
CDR3aa: CASSFVEPAQYF
CDR3nt: TGTGCCAGCAGCTTTGTAGAGCCGGCGCAGTATTTT

v_gene: TRBV12-3/TRBV12-4
abundance: -
j_gene: TRBJ1-6
d_gene: -
CDR3aa: CASSFQGNSPLHF
CDR3nt: TGTGCCAGCAGTTTCCAGGGTAATTCACCCCTCCACTTT

v_gene: TRBV4-2
abundance: few
j_gene: TRBJ1-2
d_gene: -
CDR3aa: CASSQALADRALGYTF
CDR3nt: TGTGCCAGCAGCCAAGCTTTGGCGGATCGAGCCCTGGGCTACACCTTC

v_gene: TRBV5-1
abundance: few
j_gene: TRBJ1-2
d_gene: -
CDR3aa: CASSLQGSYGYTF
CDR3nt: TGCGCCAGCAGCTTGCAGGGGAGCTATGGCTACACCTTC

v_gene: TRBV9
abundance: once
j_gene: TRBJ2-5
d_gene: TRBD1
CDR3aa: CASSKRDSQETQYF
CDR3nt: TGTGCCAGCAGCAAACGGGACAGCCAAGAGACCCAGTACTTC

v_gene: TRBV6-1
abundance: -
j_gene: TRBJ1-2
d_gene: -
CDR3aa: CASSEKTGVGDGYTF
CDR3nt: TGTGCCAGCAGTGAAAAAACGGGAGTCGGAGATGGCTACACCTTC

v_gene: TRBV7-9
abundance: -
j_gene: TRBJ1-4
d_gene: -
CDR3aa: CASSPGFGSEKLFF
CDR3nt: TGTGCCAGCAGCCCGGGGTTCGGTTCGGAAAAACTGTTTTTT

v_gene: TRBV28
abundance: once
j_gene: TRBJ1-1
d_gene: -
CDR3aa: CASSPPRYSNTEAFF
CDR3nt: TGTGCCAGCAGTCCACCGAGATATTCGAACACTGAAGCTTTCTTT

v_gene: TRBV6-5
abundance: -
j_gene: TRBJ2-5
d_gene: TRBD1
CDR3aa: CASTSGTGGTQYF
CDR3nt: TGTGCCAGCACCTCCGGGACAGGGGGGACCCAGTACTTC

v_gene: TRBV2
abundance: once
j_gene: TRBJ2-1
d_gene: -
CDR3aa: CASRGENEQFF
CDR3nt: TGTGCCAGCAGGGGAGAGAATGAGCAGTTCTTC

v_gene: TRBV15
abundance: once
j_gene: TRBJ2-3
d_gene: TRBD2
CDR3aa: CATSRERASGARTDTQYF
CDR3nt: TGTGCCACCAGCAGAGAGAGGGCTAGCGGGGCCCGCACAGATACGCAGTATTTT

v_gene: TRBV6-5
abundance: -
j_gene: TRBJ1-2
d_gene: TRBD1
CDR3aa: CASSSRDRGDYGYTF
CDR3nt: TGTGCCAGCAGTTCTCGGGACAGGGGAGACTATGGCTACACCTTC

v_gene: TRBV7-8
abundance: -
j_gene: TRBJ2-1
d_gene: -
CDR3aa: CASSLERARYNEQFF
CDR3nt: TGTGCCAGCAGCCTCGAGCGGGCCAGGTACAATGAGCAGTTCTTC

v_gene: TRBV7-9
abundance: -
j_gene: TRBJ2-1
d_gene: -
CDR3aa: CASGAALYNEQFF
CDR3nt: TGTGCCAGCGGAGCAGCTTTATACAATGAGCAGTTCTTC